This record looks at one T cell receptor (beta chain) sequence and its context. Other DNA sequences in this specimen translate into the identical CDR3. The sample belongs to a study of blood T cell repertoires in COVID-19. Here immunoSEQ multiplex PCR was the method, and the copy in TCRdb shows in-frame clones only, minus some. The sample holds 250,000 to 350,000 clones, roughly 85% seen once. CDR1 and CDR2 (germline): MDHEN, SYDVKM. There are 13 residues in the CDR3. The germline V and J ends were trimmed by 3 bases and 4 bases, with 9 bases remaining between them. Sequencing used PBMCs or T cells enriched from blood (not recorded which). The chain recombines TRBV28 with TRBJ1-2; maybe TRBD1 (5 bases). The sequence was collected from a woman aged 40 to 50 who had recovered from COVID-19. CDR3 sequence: CASSFGGGYGYTF. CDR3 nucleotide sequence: TGTGCCAGCAGTTTCGGGGGTGGCTATGGCTACACCTTC.